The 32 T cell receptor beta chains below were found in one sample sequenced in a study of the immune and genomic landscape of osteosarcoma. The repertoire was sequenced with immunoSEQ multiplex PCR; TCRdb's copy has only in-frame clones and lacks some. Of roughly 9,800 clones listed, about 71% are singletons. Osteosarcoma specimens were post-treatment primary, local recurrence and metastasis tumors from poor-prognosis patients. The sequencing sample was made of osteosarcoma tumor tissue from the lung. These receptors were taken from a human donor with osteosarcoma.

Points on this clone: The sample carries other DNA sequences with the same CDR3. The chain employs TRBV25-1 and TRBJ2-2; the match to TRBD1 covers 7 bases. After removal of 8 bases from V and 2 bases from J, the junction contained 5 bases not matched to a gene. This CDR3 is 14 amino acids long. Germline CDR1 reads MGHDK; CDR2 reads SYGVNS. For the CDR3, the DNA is TGTGCCAGCCTTGGACAGGCCAACACCGGGGAGCTGTTTTTT. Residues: CASLGQANTGELFF.

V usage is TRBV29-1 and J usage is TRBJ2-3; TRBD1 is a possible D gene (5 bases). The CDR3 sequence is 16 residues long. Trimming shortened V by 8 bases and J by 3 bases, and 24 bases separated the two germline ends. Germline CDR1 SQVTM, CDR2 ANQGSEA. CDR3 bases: TGCAGCATCACTTCCCTTTGGGCAGGGAATACAGATACGCAGTATTTT. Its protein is CSITSLWAGNTDTQYF.

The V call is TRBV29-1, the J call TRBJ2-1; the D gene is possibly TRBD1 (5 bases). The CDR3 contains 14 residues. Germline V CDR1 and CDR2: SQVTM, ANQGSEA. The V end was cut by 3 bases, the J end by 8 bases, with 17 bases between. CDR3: CSVDKESQGDEQFF. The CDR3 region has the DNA TGCAGCGTTGACAAAGAAAGCCAGGGCGATGAGCAGTTCTTC.

The CDR3: CASSLPSSQETQYF. DNA of the CDR3: TGCGCCAGCAGCTTACCCAGTTCTCAAGAGACCCAGTACTTC. This sequence joins TRBV5-1 and TRBJ2-5; D uncertain. This CDR3 is 14 amino acids long. Germline lookup yields CDR1 SGHRS and CDR2 YFSETQ. Trimming cost V 2 bases and J 2 bases, with 10 bases left between them.

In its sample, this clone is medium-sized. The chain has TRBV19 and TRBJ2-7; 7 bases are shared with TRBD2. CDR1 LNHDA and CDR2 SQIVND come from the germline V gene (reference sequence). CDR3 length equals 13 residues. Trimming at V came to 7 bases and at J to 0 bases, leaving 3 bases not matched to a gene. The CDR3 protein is CASMSGGSYEQYF. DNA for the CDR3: TGTGCCAGTATGTCGGGAGGCTCCTACGAGCAGTACTTC.

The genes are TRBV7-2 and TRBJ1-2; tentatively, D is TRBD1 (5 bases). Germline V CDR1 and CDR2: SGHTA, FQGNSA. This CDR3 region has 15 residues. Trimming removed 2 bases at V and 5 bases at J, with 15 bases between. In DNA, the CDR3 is TGTGCCAGCAGCTTAAACGGCGGAAGGGGTTATGGCTACACCTTC. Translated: CASSLNGGRGYGYTF.

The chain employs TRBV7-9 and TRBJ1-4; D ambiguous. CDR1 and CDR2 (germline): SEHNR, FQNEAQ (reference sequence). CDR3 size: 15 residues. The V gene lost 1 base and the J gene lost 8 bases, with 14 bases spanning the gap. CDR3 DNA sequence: TGTGCCAGCAGCTTAGGGTCCCTCAAGGGCGAAAAACTGTTTTTT. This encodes CASSLGSLKGEKLFF.

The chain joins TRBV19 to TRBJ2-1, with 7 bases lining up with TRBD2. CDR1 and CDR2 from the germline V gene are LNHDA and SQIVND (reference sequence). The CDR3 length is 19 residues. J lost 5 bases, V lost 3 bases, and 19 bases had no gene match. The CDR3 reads CASSMGLGSWGRGHNEQFF. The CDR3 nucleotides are TGTGCCAGTAGTATGGGCTTAGGGTCGTGGGGGAGGGGCCACAATGAGCAGTTCTTC.

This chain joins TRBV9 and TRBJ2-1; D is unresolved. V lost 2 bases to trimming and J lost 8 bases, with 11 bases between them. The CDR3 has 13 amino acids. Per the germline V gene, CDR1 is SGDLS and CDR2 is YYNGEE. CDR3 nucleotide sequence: TGTGCCAGCAGCGTTCCCACGGAAGATGAGCAGTTCTTC. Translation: CASSVPTEDEQFF.

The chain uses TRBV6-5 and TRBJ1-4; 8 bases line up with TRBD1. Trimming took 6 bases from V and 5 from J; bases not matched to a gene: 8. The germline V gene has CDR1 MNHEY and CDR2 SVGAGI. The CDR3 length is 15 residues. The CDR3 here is CASSSPQGGNEKLFF. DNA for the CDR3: TGTGCCAGCAGCAGCCCACAGGGGGGAAATGAAAAACTGTTTTTT.

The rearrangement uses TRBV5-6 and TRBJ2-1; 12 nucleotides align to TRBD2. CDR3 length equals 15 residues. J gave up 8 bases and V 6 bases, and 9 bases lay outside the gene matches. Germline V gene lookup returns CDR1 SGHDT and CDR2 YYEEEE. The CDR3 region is CASIEMLAGGDEQFF. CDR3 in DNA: TGTGCCAGCATCGAGATGCTAGCGGGAGGGGATGAGCAGTTCTTC.

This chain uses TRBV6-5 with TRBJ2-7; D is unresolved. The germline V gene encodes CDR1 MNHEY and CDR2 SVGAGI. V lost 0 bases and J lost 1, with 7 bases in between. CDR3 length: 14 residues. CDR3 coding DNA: TGTGCCAGCAGTTACTCAGGCTCGTCCTACGAGCAGTACTTC. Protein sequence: CASSYSGSSYEQYF.

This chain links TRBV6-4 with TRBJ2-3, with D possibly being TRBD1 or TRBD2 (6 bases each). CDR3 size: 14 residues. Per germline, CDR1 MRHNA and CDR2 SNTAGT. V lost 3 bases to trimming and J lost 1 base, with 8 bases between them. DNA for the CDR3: TGTGCCAGCAGTGAGGAGGGGGGCACAGATACGCAGTATTTT. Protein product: CASSEEGGTDTQYF.

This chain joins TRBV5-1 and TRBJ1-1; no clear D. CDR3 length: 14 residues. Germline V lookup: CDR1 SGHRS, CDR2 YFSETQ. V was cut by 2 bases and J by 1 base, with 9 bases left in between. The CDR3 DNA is TGCGCCAGCAGCTTCGGACCGCAGAACACTGAAGCTTTCTTT. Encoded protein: CASSFGPQNTEAFF. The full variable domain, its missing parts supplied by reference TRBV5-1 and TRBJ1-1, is KAGVTQTPRYLIKTRGQQVTLSCSPISGHRSVSWYQQTPGQGLQFLFEYFSETQRNKGNFPGRFSGRQFSNSRSEMNVSTLELGDSALYLCASSFGPQNTEAFFGQGTRLTVV.

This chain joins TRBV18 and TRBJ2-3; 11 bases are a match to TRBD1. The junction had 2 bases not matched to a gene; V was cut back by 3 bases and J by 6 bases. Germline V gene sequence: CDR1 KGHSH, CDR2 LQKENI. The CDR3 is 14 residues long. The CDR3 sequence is CASSPGTGGDTQYF. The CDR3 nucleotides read TGTGCCAGCTCACCGGGGACAGGGGGTGATACGCAGTATTTT. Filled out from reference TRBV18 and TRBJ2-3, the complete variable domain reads NAGVMQNPRHLVRRRGQEARLRCSPMKGHSHVYWYRQLPEEGLKFMVYLQKENIIDESGMPKERFSAEFPKEGPSILRIQQVVRGDSAAYFCASSPGTGGDTQYFGPGTRLTVL.

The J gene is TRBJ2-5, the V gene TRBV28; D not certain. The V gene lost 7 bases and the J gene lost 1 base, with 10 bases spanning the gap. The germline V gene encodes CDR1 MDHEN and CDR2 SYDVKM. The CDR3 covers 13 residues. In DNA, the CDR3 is TGTGCCAGCACAGGACGGGTCCAAGAGACCCAGTACTTC. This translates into CASTGRVQETQYF.

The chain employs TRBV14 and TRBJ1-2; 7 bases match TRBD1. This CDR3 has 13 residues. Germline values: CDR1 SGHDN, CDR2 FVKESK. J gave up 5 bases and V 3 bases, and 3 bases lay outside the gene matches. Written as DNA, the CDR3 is TGTGCCAGCAGCCAGGGCAGGGGGTATGGCTACACCTTC. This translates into CASSQGRGYGYTF.

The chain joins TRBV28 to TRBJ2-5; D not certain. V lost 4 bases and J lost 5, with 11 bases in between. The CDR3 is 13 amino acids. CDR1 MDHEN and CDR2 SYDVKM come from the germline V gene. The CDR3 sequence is CASSSPDRETQYF. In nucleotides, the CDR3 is TGTGCCAGCAGTTCCCCCGACCGGGAGACCCAGTACTTC.

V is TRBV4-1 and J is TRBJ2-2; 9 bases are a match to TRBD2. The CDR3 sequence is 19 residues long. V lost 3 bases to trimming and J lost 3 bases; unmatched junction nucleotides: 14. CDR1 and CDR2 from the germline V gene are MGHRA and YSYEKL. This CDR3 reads CASSQGRGLAGVHTGELFF. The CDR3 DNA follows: TGCGCCAGCAGCCAGGGCCGTGGCTTAGCGGGAGTCCACACCGGGGAGCTGTTTTTT.

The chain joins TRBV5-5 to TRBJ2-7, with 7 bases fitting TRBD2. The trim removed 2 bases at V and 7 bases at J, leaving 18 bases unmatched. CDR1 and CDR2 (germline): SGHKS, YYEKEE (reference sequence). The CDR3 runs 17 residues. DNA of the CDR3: TGTGCCAGCAGCTTCGGAGTTGGACGGGGAGGGCTGGAGGAGCAGTACTTC. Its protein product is CASSFGVGRGGLEEQYF.

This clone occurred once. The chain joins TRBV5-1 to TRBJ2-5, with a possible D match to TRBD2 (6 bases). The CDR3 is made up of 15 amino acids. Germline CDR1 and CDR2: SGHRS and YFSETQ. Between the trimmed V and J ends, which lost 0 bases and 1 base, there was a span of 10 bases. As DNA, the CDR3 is TGCGCCAGCAGCTTGGAGGTGGGACTCCAAGAGACCCAGTACTTC. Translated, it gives CASSLEVGLQETQYF.

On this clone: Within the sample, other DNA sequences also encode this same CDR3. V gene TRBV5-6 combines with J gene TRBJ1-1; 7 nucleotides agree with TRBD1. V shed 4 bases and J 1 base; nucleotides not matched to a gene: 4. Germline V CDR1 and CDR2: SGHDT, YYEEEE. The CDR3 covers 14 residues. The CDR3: CASSPGTANTEAFF. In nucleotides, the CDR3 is TGTGCCAGCAGCCCGGGGACAGCGAACACTGAAGCTTTCTTT.

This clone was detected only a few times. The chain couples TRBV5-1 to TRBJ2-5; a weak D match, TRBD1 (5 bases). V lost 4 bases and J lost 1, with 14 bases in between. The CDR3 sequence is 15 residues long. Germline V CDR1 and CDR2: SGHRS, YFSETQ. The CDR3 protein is CASSPTAQVQETQYF. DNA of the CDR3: TGCGCCAGCAGCCCCACCGCACAGGTCCAAGAGACCCAGTACTTC.

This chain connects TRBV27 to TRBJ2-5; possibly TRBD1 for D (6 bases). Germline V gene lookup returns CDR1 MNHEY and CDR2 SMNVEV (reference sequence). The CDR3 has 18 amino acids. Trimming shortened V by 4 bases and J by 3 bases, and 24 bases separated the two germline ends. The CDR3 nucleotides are TGTGCCAGCAGTTCGAGACAGGCCGCTCCGGCACTTAAAGAGACCCAGTACTTC. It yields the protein CASSSRQAAPALKETQYF.

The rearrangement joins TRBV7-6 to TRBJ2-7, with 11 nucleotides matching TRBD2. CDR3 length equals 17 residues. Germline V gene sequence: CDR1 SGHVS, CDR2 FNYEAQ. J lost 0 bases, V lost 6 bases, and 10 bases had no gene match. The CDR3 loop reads CASSSGLAGSPSYEQYF. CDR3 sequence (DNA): TGTGCCAGCAGTTCTGGACTAGCGGGTTCACCCTCCTACGAGCAGTACTTC. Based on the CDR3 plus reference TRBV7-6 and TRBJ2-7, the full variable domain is GAGVSQSPRYKVTKRGQDVALRCDPISGHVSLYWYRQALGQGPEFLTYFNYEAQQDKSGLPNDRFSAERPEGSISTLTIQRTEQRDSAMYRCASSSGLAGSPSYEQYFGPGTRLTVT.

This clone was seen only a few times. CDR3 nucleotide sequence: TGTGCCAGCAGTGAGCCAGGGGCAGATACGCAGTATTTT. This gives the protein CASSEPGADTQYF. The chain employs TRBV2 and TRBJ2-3; TRBD1 is a possible D gene (6 bases). Trimming took off 3 bases at V and 4 bases at J, with 8 bases between the two ends. The CDR3 length is 13 residues. CDR1 SNHLY and CDR2 FYNNEI come from the germline V gene.

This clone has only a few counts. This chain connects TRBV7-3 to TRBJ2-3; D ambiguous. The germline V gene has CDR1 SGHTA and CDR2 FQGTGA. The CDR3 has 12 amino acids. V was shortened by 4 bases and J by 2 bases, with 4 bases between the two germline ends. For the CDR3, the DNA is TGTGCCAGCAGCTCCCCCACAGATACGCAGTATTTT. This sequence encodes CASSSPTDTQYF.

The CDR3: CASSPGFSRHYEQYF. CDR3 nucleotide sequence: TGTGCCAGCAGCCCGGGGTTTTCGAGGCACTACGAGCAGTACTTC. This chain joins TRBV27 and TRBJ2-7; D may be TRBD2 (5 bases). V lost 6 bases and J lost 3, with 18 bases in between. Germline V CDR1 and CDR2: MNHEY, SMNVEV (reference sequence). This CDR3 has 15 amino acids.

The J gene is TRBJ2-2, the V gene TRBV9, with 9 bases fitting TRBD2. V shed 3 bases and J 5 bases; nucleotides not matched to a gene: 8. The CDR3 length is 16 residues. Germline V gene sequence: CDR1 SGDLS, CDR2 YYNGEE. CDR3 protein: CASSALAGEWTGELFF. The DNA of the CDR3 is TGTGCCAGCAGCGCCTTAGCGGGAGAGTGGACCGGGGAGCTGTTTTTT.

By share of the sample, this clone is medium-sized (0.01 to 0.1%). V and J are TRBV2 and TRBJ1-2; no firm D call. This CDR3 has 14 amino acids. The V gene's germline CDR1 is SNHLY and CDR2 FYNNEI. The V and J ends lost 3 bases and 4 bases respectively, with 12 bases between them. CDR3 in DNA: TGTGCCAGCAGTGAGGGCACTTCCATCTATGGCTACACCTTC. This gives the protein CASSEGTSIYGYTF. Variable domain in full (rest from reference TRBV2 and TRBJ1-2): EPEVTQTPSHQVTQMGQEVILRCVPISNHLYFYWYRQILGQKVEFLVSFYNNEISEKSEIFDDQFSVERPDGSNFTLKIRSTKLEDSAMYFCASSEGTSIYGYTFGSGTRLTVV.

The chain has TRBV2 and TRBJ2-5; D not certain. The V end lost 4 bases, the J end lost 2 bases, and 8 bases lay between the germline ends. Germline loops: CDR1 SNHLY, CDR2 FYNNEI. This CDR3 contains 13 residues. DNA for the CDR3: TGTGCCAGCAGTGGCCAGTCACAAGAGACCCAGTACTTC. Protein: CASSGQSQETQYF.

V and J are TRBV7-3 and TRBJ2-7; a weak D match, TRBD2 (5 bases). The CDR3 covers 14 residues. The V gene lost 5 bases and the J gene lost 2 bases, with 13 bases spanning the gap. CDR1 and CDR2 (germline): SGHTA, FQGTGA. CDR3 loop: CASSPGLIPYEQYF. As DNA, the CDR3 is TGTGCCAGCAGCCCCGGACTCATACCCTACGAGCAGTACTTC.